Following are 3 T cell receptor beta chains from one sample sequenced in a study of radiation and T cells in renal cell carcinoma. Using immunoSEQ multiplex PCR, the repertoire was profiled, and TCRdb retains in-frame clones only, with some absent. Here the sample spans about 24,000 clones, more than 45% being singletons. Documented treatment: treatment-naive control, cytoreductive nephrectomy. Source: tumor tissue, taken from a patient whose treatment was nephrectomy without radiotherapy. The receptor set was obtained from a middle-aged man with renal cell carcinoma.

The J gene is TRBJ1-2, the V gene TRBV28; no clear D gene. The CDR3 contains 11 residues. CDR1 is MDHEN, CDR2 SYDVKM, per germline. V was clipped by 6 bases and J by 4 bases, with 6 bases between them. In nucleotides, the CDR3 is TGTGCCAGCAGGGCCGGCTATGGCTACACCTTC. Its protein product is CASRAGYGYTF.

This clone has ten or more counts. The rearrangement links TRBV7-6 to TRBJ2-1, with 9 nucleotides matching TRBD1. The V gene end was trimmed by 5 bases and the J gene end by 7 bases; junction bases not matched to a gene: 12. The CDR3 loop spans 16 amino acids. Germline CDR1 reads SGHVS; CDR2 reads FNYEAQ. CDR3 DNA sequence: TGTGCCAGCAGCCCCTACTCCGGACAGGGGCGGAATGAGCAGTTCTTC. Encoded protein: CASSPYSGQGRNEQFF.

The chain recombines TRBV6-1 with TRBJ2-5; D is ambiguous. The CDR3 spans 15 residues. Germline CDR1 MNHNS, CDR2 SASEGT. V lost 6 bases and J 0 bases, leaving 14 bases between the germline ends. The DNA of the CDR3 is TGTGCCAGCAGGAGCCGAGGACGGGACCAAGAGACCCAGTACTTC. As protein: CASRSRGRDQETQYF.